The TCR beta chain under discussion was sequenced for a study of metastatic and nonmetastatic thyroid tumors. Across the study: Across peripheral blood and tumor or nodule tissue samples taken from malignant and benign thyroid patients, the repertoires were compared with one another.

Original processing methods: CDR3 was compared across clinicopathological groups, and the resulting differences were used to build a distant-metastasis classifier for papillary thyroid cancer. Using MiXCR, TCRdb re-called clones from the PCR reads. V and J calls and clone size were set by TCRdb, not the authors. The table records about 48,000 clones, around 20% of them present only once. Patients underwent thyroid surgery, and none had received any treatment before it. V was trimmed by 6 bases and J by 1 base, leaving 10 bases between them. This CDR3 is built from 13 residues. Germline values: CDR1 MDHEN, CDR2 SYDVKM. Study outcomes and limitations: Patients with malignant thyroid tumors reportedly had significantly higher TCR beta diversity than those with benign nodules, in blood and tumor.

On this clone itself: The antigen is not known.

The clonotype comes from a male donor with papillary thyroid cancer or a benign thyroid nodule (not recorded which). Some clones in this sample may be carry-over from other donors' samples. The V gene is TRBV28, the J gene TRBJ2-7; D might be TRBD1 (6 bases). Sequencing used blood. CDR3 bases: TGTGCCAGCAGGTCCGGGACATCCTACGAGCAGTACTTC. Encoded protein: CASRSGTSYEQYF.